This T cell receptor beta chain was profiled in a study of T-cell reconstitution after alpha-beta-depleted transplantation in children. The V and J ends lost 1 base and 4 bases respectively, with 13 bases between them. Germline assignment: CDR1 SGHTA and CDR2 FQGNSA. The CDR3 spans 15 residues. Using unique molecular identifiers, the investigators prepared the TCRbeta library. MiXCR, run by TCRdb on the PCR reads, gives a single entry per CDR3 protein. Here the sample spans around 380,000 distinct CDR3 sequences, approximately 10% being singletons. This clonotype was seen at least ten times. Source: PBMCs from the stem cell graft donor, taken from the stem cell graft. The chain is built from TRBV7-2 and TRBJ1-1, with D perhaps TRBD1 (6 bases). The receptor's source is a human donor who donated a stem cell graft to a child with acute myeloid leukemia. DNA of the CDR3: TGTGCCAGCAGCTTAGGAAACCAGGGGAGCACTGAAGCTTTCTTT. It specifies CASSLGNQGSTEAFF.